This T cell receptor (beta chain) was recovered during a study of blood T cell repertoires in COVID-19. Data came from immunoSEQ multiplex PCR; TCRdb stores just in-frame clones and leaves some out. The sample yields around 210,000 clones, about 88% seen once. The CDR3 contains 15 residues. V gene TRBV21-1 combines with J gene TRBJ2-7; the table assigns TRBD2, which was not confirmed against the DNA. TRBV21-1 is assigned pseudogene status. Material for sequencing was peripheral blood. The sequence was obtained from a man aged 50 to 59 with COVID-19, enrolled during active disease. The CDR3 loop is CASSKVLAGIYEQYF. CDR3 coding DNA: TGTGCCAGCAGCAAAGTCCTAGCGGGAATCTACGAGCAGTACTTC.